The 17 T cell receptor beta chains listed next were all sequenced from one sample in a study of blood T cell repertoires in COVID-19 (TCRdb year 2020). The receptor library was made with the immunoSEQ multiplex PCR assay. TCRdb holds this immuneACCESS table with in-frame rearrangements only. Some clones are missing; in checked studies, unresolved V genes explain under half, and the rest has no known cause. The sample table contains approximately 250,000 clones; only one count was recorded for around 88% of them. More than 0.95% of the sample goes to the ten largest clones. Material: PBMCs or T cells enriched from blood (not recorded which). All receptors derive from a woman between 40 and 55 years old with acute COVID-19.

The chain joins TRBV2 to TRBJ1-1; TRBD1 matches 7 bases. The CDR3 totals 14 residues. Germline loops: CDR1 SNHLY, CDR2 FYNNEI. Losses at the gene ends were 10 bases for V and 0 bases for J; bases not matched to a gene: 8. The CDR3 spells CATIRQGMNTEAFF. As DNA, the CDR3 is TGTGCCACCATAAGACAGGGAATGAACACTGAAGCTTTCTTT.

The sample holds a few counts of this clone. The chain uses TRBV5-4 and TRBJ2-5; D remains unclear. The CDR3 has 14 residues. Germline V gene sequence: CDR1 SGHNT, CDR2 YYREEE (reference sequence). V lost 0 bases, J lost 2 bases, and 8 bases lay in between. CDR3 residues: CASSLAVVQETQYF. In DNA, the CDR3 is TGTGCCAGCAGCTTGGCAGTCGTTCAAGAGACCCAGTACTTC.

The V gene is TRBV28, the J gene TRBJ2-3; 12 positions match TRBD2. CDR1 is MDHEN, CDR2 SYDVKM, per germline. The trim removed 6 bases at V and 0 bases at J, leaving 10 bases unmatched. The CDR3 loop spans 18 amino acids. In nucleotides, the CDR3 is TGTGCCAGCAGAGGACTAGCGGGGTTATCGGGGAGCACAGATACGCAGTATTTT. It translates to CASRGLAGLSGSTDTQYF.

V and J are TRBV7-2 and TRBJ1-5; weak D call: TRBD1 (6 bases). The germline gives CDR1 SGHTA, CDR2 FQGNSA. With 4 bases removed from V and 0 bases from J, the gap between germline ends came to 10 bases. CDR3 length: 15 amino acids. The CDR3 sequence: CASSSDRNSNQPQHF. CDR3 nucleotide sequence: TGTGCCAGCAGCTCGGACAGAAATAGCAATCAGCCCCAGCATTTT.

The chain combines TRBV30 with TRBJ1-4, with 12 positions matching TRBD1. Germline values: CDR1 GTSNPN, CDR2 SVGIG (reference sequence). The CDR3 length is 14 residues. The V and J ends lost 2 bases and 8 bases, in that order; junction bases with no gene match: 3. The CDR3 nucleotides read TGTGCCTGGAGTCCTGGGACAGGGGGCGAAAAACTGTTTTTT. This translates into CAWSPGTGGEKLFF. Looking up the rest from reference TRBV30 and TRBJ1-4 gives the full variable domain: SQTIHQWPATLVQPVGSPLSLECTVEGTSNPNLYWYRQAAGRGLQLLFYSVGIGQISSEVPQNLSASRPQDRQFILSSKKLLLSDSGFYLCAWSPGTGGEKLFFGSGTQLSVL.

In this sample, this clone turned up once. This chain uses TRBV7-8 with TRBJ1-5; TRBD1 matches at 10 bases. The CDR3 has 15 residues. V shed 4 bases, J shed 6 bases, and the junction held 6 bases outside the gene matches. Looked up from germline, CDR1 is SGHVS and CDR2 is FQNEAQ. The DNA for the CDR3 is TGTGCCAGCAGCTCGGGACAGGGGCAAAGTCAGCCCCAGCATTTT. Amino acid sequence: CASSSGQGQSQPQHF.

The gene calls are TRBV5-1 and TRBJ1-4; TRBD1 is a possible D gene (5 bases). In germline, CDR1 is SGHRS, CDR2 YFSETQ. The V and J ends lost 4 bases and 5 bases respectively, with 18 bases between them. There are 16 residues in the CDR3. The CDR3 coding sequence is TGCGCCAGCAGCGCGTCTCGGTTTCAGGGAAATGAAAAACTGTTTTTT. This encodes CASSASRFQGNEKLFF.

The rearrangement links TRBV5-4 to TRBJ1-6; TRBD1 might be the D (6 bases). CDR3 length equals 16 residues. The V and J ends lost 6 bases and 6 bases respectively, with 19 bases between them. The germline V gene has CDR1 SGHNT and CDR2 YYREEE (reference sequence). Here the CDR3 reads CASTTGGALGNSPLHF. In DNA form, the CDR3 reads TGTGCCAGCACTACGGGGGGCGCTTTGGGTAATTCACCCCTCCACTTT. Full variable domain (rest looked up from reference TRBV5-4 and TRBJ1-6): ETGVTQSPTHLIKTRGQQVTLRCSSQSGHNTVSWYQQALGQGPQFIFQYYREEENGRGNFPPRFSGLQFPNYSSELNVNALELDDSALYLCASTTGGALGNSPLHFGNGTRLTVT.

The CDR3: CASSITSGTSTDTQYF. CDR3 DNA: TGTGCCAGCAGCATAACTAGCGGAACTAGCACAGATACGCAGTATTTT. The rearrangement links TRBV5-4 to TRBJ2-3, with 8 nucleotides matching TRBD2. Germline CDR1 is SGHNT and CDR2 is YYREEE (reference sequence). The ends lost 4 bases at V and 0 bases at J; junction bases unmatched: 7. This CDR3 comprises 16 residues.

The chain is built from TRBV9 and TRBJ2-1, with TRBD2 identical over 7 bases. J was trimmed by 7 bases and V by 4 bases; bases with no gene match: 11. There are 15 residues in the CDR3. Germline V lookup: CDR1 SGDLS, CDR2 YYNGEE. CDR3 in DNA: TGTGCCAGCAGCCCCGGGGGGAGACCGGTAAATGAGCAGTTCTTC. Translating it yields CASSPGGRPVNEQFF.

V gene TRBV6-4 combines with J gene TRBJ2-2; 7 bases are a match to TRBD2. Germline assignment: CDR1 MRHNA and CDR2 SNTAGT. CDR3 length: 14 residues. J gave up 5 bases and V 8 bases, and 8 bases lay outside the gene matches. For the CDR3, the DNA is TGTGCCAGCGCCCCCGGGGGGTCAACCGGGGAGCTGTTTTTT. Its protein product is CASAPGGSTGELFF.

This chain joins TRBV11-3 and TRBJ2-1; a possible D gene is TRBD1 (6 bases). The CDR3 contains 16 residues. V shed 9 bases and J shed 0 bases, with 18 bases lying between them. Germline V gene lookup returns CDR1 SGHNT and CDR2 YENEEA. This CDR3 is CASQIQGLGSYNEQFF. The CDR3 DNA sequence: TGTGCCAGTCAAATACAGGGTCTGGGCTCCTACAATGAGCAGTTCTTC.

In the case of this clone: Other DNA sequences in the sample encode the same CDR3. This sequence joins TRBV18 and TRBJ1-1; no reliable D call. The CDR3 spans 13 residues. CDR1 is KGHSH and CDR2 is LQKENI in the germline V gene. V lost 2 bases, J lost 2 bases, and 6 bases lay in between. CDR3 bases: TGTGCCAGCTCACCAGGAGGAAACACTGAAGCTTTCTTT. It specifies CASSPGGNTEAFF. Looking up the rest from reference TRBV18 and TRBJ1-1 gives the full variable domain: NAGVMQNPRHLVRRRGQEARLRCSPMKGHSHVYWYRQLPEEGLKFMVYLQKENIIDESGMPKERFSAEFPKEGPSILRIQQVVRGDSAAYFCASSPGGNTEAFFGQGTRLTVV.

The chain uses TRBV24-1 and TRBJ2-1; 9 bases agree with TRBD2. This CDR3 has 12 amino acids. J was trimmed by 15 bases and V by 7 bases; bases with no gene match: 9. Germline CDR1 KGHDR, CDR2 SFDVKD. CDR3 loop: CATRGAGGPRFF. The CDR3 coding sequence is TGTGCCACCAGGGGCGCGGGAGGGCCCCGGTTCTTC.

The gene calls are TRBV7-3 and TRBJ2-7; D perhaps matches TRBD2 (5 bases). From germline, CDR1 is SGHTA and CDR2 FQGTGA. Trimming removed 4 bases at V and 3 bases at J, with 10 bases between. This CDR3 is built from 13 residues. In DNA form, the CDR3 reads TGTGCCAGCAGCTATAGTACTAGCTACGAGCAGTACTTC. It codes for CASSYSTSYEQYF.

The chain is built from TRBV30 and TRBJ2-5, with 13 bases fitting TRBD2. The CDR3 is made up of 17 amino acids. The germline V gene encodes CDR1 GTSNPN and CDR2 SVGIG (reference sequence). V shed 0 bases, J shed 5 bases, and the junction held 9 bases outside the gene matches. The DNA of the CDR3 is TGTGCCTGGAGTGTACAGCGGACTAGCGGGAGCGAGGAGACCCAGTACTTC. Its protein is CAWSVQRTSGSEETQYF. The variable domain in full, with the rest retrieved from reference TRBV30 and TRBJ2-5, is SQTIHQWPATLVQPVGSPLSLECTVEGTSNPNLYWYRQAAGRGLQLLFYSVGIGQISSEVPQNLSASRPQDRQFILSSKKLLLSDSGFYLCAWSVQRTSGSEETQYFGPGTRLLVL.

CDR3 DNA: TGTGCCTGGAGTGTACCTAAAGGAGGGCCAGGCGCAGATACGCAGTATTTT. Its translation: CAWSVPKGGPGADTQYF. The chain is built from TRBV30 and TRBJ2-3, with TRBD2 as a possible D gene (6 bases). This CDR3 comprises 17 residues. CDR1 is GTSNPN and CDR2 is SVGIG in the germline V gene (reference sequence). The V end was cut by 0 bases, the J end by 4 bases, with 20 bases between.